The TCR beta chain under discussion was sequenced for a study of PD-1 blockade in mismatch repair-deficient tumors. Mismatch repair deficiency was confirmed in all patients, by PCR or immunohistochemistry. Repertoires were generated with immunoSEQ multiplex PCR, while TCRdb's copy carries only in-frame clones and drops some. The sample yields tens of thousands of clones, over 70% seen once. CDR3 length equals 12 residues. Trimming took 7 bases from V and 7 from J, leaving 12 bases between them. Germline loops: CDR1 LNHDA, CDR2 SQIVND (reference sequence). The chain uses TRBV19 and TRBJ2-3; D is uncertain. The TCR comes from an adult with mismatch repair-deficient cancer. The starting material was peripheral blood, obtained 12 weeks after starting pembrolizumab. CDR3 residues: CASNDLLNTQYF. The CDR3 region has the DNA TGTGCCAGTAATGACCTTTTGAATACGCAGTATTTT. The complete variable domain, with remaining parts taken from reference TRBV19 and TRBJ2-3, reads DGGITQSPKYLFRKEGQNVTLSCEQNLNHDAMYWYRQDPGQGLRLIYYSQIVNDFQKGDIAEGYSVSREKKESFPLTVTSAQKNPTAFYLCASNDLLNTQYFGPGTRLTVL.